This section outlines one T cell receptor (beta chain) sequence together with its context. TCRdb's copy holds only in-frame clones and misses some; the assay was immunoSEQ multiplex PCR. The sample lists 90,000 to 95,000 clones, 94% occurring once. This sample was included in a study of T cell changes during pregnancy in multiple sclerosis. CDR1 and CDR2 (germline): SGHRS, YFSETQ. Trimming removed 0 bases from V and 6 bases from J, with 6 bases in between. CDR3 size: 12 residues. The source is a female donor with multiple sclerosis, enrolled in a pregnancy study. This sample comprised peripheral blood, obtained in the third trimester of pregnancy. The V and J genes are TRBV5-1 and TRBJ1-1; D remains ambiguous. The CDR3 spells CASSLGAAEAFF. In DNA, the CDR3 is TGCGCCAGCAGCTTGGGGGCAGCTGAAGCTTTCTTT.